The 17 T cell receptor beta chains in this list originate from one sample, sequenced in a study of regulatory T cells in long-lasting Graves disease. Stated time point: newly diagnosed GD, antithyroid drugs for less than 3 months. From RNA extracted from PBMCs, the TCR library was made. The TCR beta library used iRepertoire HTBI primers with Arm-PCR amplification of CDR3. One entry per CDR3 protein, called by TCRdb with MiXCR from the multiplex PCR reads. The sample consists of approximately 540,000 distinct CDR3 sequences, around 12% of them appearing once. This same sample was also taken into another study, of T cells in Graves' hyperthyroidism and ophthalmopathy.

This specimen was peripheral blood mononuclear cells (PBMCs), taken at new diagnosis, from a patient treated with antithyroid drugs. These receptors all stem from a woman in her 30s with Graves disease.

The V and J genes are TRBV19 and TRBJ2-7, with 7 bases matching TRBD1. Germline loops: CDR1 LNHDA, CDR2 SQIVND (reference sequence). This CDR3 has 13 residues. The V segment lost 3 bases and the J segment 6 bases; nucleotides outside the gene matches: 5. The CDR3 bases are TGTGCCAGTAGTATTATCACAGGGGCCGAGCAGTACTTC. Encoded protein: CASSIITGAEQYF.

The gene calls are TRBV10-2 and TRBJ2-7, with 7 nucleotides matching TRBD1. After removal of 5 bases from V and 4 bases from J, the junction contained 11 bases not matched to a gene. Germline V gene lookup returns CDR1 WSHSY and CDR2 SAAADI. This CDR3 spans 15 amino acids. The CDR3 region has the DNA TGCGCCAGCAGTTCACCGGGACAGCTAGCATACGAGCAGTACTTC. This sequence encodes CASSSPGQLAYEQYF.

This clonotype occurred many times. This chain joins TRBV11-1 and TRBJ2-3; D might be TRBD1 (5 bases). The V gene lost 3 bases and the J gene lost 0 bases, with 13 bases spanning the gap. In germline, CDR1 is SGHAT, CDR2 FQDESV (reference sequence). CDR3 length equals 16 residues. CDR3 sequence (DNA): TGTGCCAGCAGCTTTCAGGGTTTGGTGAGCACAGATACGCAGTATTTT. It is translated as CASSFQGLVSTDTQYF.

This clonotype was observed at least ten times. The chain's CDR3 is CSASLVSSQQYF. CDR3 nucleotide sequence: TGCAGTGCTAGCCTCGTTAGTTCTCAGCAGTACTTC. This chain joins TRBV20-1 and TRBJ2-7, with D unresolved. The V gene lost 3 bases and the J gene lost 8 bases, with 14 bases spanning the gap. Per germline, CDR1 DFQATT and CDR2 SNEGSKA (reference sequence). This CDR3 contains 12 residues.

This clonotype has a count of ten or more. The chain joins TRBV20-1 to TRBJ2-7; 9 bases match TRBD1. The V segment lost 5 bases and the J segment 2 bases; nucleotides outside the gene matches: 10. The germline CDR1 and CDR2 sequences are DFQATT and SNEGSKA (reference sequence). The CDR3 length is 15 residues. The DNA of the CDR3 is TGCAGTGCTGGGGTACAGGGGGCTGGGACCTACGAGCAGTACTTC. This gives the protein CSAGVQGAGTYEQYF.

As DNA, the CDR3 is TGTGCCAGCAGAAGGGACAGGGTAGATGGCACCATATATTTT. It encodes CASRRDRVDGTIYF. The V and J genes are TRBV6-1 and TRBJ1-3; TRBD1 agrees at 9 bases. This CDR3 region has 14 residues. The V gene end was trimmed by 6 bases and the J gene end by 9 bases; junction bases not matched to a gene: 9. Germline values: CDR1 MNHNS, CDR2 SASEGT.

The V call is TRBV3-1, the J call TRBJ2-2, with 7 bases identical to TRBD2. CDR1 is LGHDT and CDR2 is YNNKEL in the germline V gene (reference sequence). The CDR3 has 14 amino acids. The ends lost 6 bases at V and 8 bases at J; junction bases unmatched: 9. The CDR3 sequence: CASSPLGGTGELFF. As DNA, the CDR3 is TGTGCCAGCAGTCCCCTGGGAGGGACTGGGGAGCTGTTTTTT.

V gene TRBV7-9 combines with J gene TRBJ2-1, with unresolved D. V was shortened by 5 bases and J by 1 base, with 12 bases between the two germline ends. The CDR3 has 15 residues. Germline-derived CDR1 and CDR2 are SEHNR and FQNEAQ (reference sequence). The CDR3 coding sequence is TGTGCCAGCAGCCCCCGCCGTGGGTCCTACAATGAGCAGTTCTTC. Protein sequence: CASSPRRGSYNEQFF.

This clonotype was recorded a few times. For the CDR3, the DNA is TGTGCCACCAGCAGGGCCTGGGGGGAGAGCAATCAGCCCCAGCATTTT. Amino acid sequence: CATSRAWGESNQPQHF. The chain carries TRBV15 and TRBJ1-5, with TRBD1 as a possible D gene (5 bases). Deletions cut 3 bases from V and 1 base from J, with 13 bases between. There are 16 residues in the CDR3. The germline V gene encodes CDR1 LNHNV and CDR2 YYDKDF (reference sequence). The variable domain in full, with the rest retrieved from reference TRBV15 and TRBJ1-5, is DAMVIQNPRYQVTQFGKPVTLSCSQTLNHNVMYWYQQKSSQAPKLLFHYYDKDFNNEADTPDNFQSRRPNTSFCFLDIRSPGLGDTAMYLCATSRAWGESNQPQHFGDGTRLSIL.

The V and J genes are TRBV5-4 and TRBJ2-7; TRBD1 agrees at 7 bases. Germline V lookup: CDR1 SGHNT, CDR2 YYREEE (reference sequence). The CDR3 contains 13 residues. V shed 6 bases, J shed 6 bases, and the junction held 9 bases outside the gene matches. DNA of the CDR3: TGTGCCAGCATTAGGGACAGAGCCGGCGAGCAGTACTTC. Protein sequence: CASIRDRAGEQYF.

V gene TRBV24-1 combines with J gene TRBJ2-2; TRBD2 aligns across 10 bases. The junction had 9 bases not matched to a gene; V was cut back by 5 bases and J by 4 bases. The germline gives CDR1 KGHDR, CDR2 SFDVKD. This CDR3 contains 17 residues. The CDR3 nucleotides are TGTGCCACCAGTGCTTATGGGGGACTAGCGTCCACCGGGGAGCTGTTTTTT. Protein product: CATSAYGGLASTGELFF.

This sequence joins TRBV12-3 or TRBV12-4 and TRBJ1-2; 7 bases map to TRBD1. The junction had 17 bases not matched to a gene; V was cut back by 8 bases and J by 8 bases. The CDR3 is 15 amino acids. CDR3 nucleotides: TGTGCCAGCGGTTCGTTGGGACAGCCGACTGGGGGCTACACCTTC. Translation gives CASGSLGQPTGGYTF.

This clonotype was seen many times. The rearrangement joins TRBV6-1 to TRBJ2-2; 7 bases fit TRBD2. CDR3 length: 14 residues. Germline assignment: CDR1 MNHNS and CDR2 SASEGT. The V segment lost 9 bases and the J segment 4 bases; nucleotides outside the gene matches: 8. The CDR3 sequence: CASPSGGSTGELFF. CDR3 coding DNA: TGTGCCAGTCCATCGGGGGGTTCCACCGGGGAGCTGTTTTTT.

V usage is TRBV14 and J usage is TRBJ2-7, with a possible D match to TRBD1 (5 bases). The CDR3 covers 13 residues. CDR1 SGHDN and CDR2 FVKESK come from the germline V gene. V lost 3 bases and J lost 0, with 6 bases in between. As DNA, the CDR3 is TGTGCCAGCAGCCAGGACATCTCCTACGAGCAGTACTTC. The encoded protein is CASSQDISYEQYF.

Remarks on this clonotype: A much larger clone sits a single nucleotide away, making a read error possible. The V gene is TRBV3-1, the J gene TRBJ2-3, with D unresolved. Germline assignment: CDR1 LGHDT and CDR2 YNNKEL (reference sequence). The CDR3 length is 13 residues. This chain's CDR3 is CASSLKPTDAQYF. The CDR3, as DNA: TGTGCCAGCAGCCTTAAACCCACAGATGCGCAGTATTTT.

At least ten counts were recorded for this clonotype. The chain recombines TRBV6-2 or TRBV6-3 with TRBJ1-1; D is undetermined. Germline values: CDR1 MNHEY, CDR2 SVGEGT. This CDR3 contains 13 residues. With 2 bases removed from V and 1 base from J, the gap between germline ends came to 5 bases. CDR3 in amino acids: CASSYAWNTEAFF. The CDR3 nucleotides read TGTGCCAGCAGTTACGCGTGGAACACTGAAGCTTTCTTT.

This clonotype was counted a few times. The chain combines TRBV20-1 with TRBJ2-5, with D unclear. Germline-derived CDR1 and CDR2 are DFQATT and SNEGSKA (reference sequence). Trimming took 1 base from V and 0 from J, leaving 9 bases between them. The CDR3 totals 14 residues. CDR3 sequence (DNA): TGCAGTGCTAGAGGGGTTTCGTACCAAGAGACCCAGTACTTC. Amino acid sequence: CSARGVSYQETQYF.